One sample yielded the 11 T cell receptor beta chains listed below, sequenced in a study of T cells in localized non-small cell lung cancer. Measured with immunoSEQ multiplex PCR; TCRdb has only the in-frame clones, and not every one. The repertoire has about 37,000 clones, less than 95% of them found once; the top ten carry approximately 12%. The sample in question was peripheral blood mononuclear cells, obtained before any cancer treatment. Every receptor here comes from a female donor older than 55 with stage II lung adenocarcinoma.

V gene TRBV4-3 combines with J gene TRBJ2-5, with TRBD2 matching over 7 bases. This CDR3 has 17 amino acids. V dropped 1 base and J dropped 4; count of bases not matched to a gene: 12. Germline lookup yields CDR1 LGHNA and CDR2 YSLEER. CDR3 nucleotide sequence: TGCGCCAGCAGCCAAGCGCAGTTGGCGGGAGATTCAGAGACCCAGTACTTC. Amino acids: CASSQAQLAGDSETQYF.

V is TRBV28 and J is TRBJ1-2; D gene unclear. Trimming removed 2 bases from V and 4 bases from J, with 8 bases in between. Per germline, CDR1 MDHEN and CDR2 SYDVKM. The CDR3 runs 13 residues. CDR3 coding DNA: TGTGCCAGCAGTTTAGGGCGAATCTATGGCTACACCTTC. This gives the protein CASSLGRIYGYTF.

This sequence joins TRBV25-1 and TRBJ2-7; no firm D call. This CDR3 is 13 amino acids long. Deletions cut 4 bases from V and 4 bases from J, with 11 bases between. The germline CDR1 and CDR2 sequences are MGHDK and SYGVNS. The CDR3, as DNA: TGTGCCAGCAGTGGGCACTTAGGGTACGAGCAGTACTTC. Protein: CASSGHLGYEQYF.

This sequence joins TRBV28 and TRBJ1-2; TRBD1 might be the D (5 bases). The CDR3 loop spans 12 amino acids. With 7 bases removed from V and 3 bases from J, the gap between germline ends came to 9 bases. Germline V gives CDR1 MDHEN, CDR2 SYDVKM. The CDR3 reads CASTQGDYGYTF. The DNA for the CDR3 is TGTGCCAGCACTCAGGGAGACTATGGCTACACCTTC.

The chain couples TRBV7-8 to TRBJ2-2, with D perhaps matching TRBD1 (6 bases). V lost 5 bases and J lost 4, with 20 bases in between. The CDR3 runs to 17 residues. Germline V gives CDR1 SGHVS, CDR2 FQNEAQ. CDR3 in DNA: TGTGCCAGCAGCGCCCAACGGTTGGGGGCCGGCACCGGGGAGCTGTTTTTT. Its protein product is CASSAQRLGAGTGELFF.

V gene TRBV15 combines with J gene TRBJ2-5, with a tentative D call TRBD2 (5 bases). V lost 0 bases and J lost 5, with 7 bases in between. Germline V CDR1 and CDR2: LNHNV, YYDKDF (reference sequence). The CDR3 length is 13 residues. This CDR3 is CATSRDRRETQYF. The CDR3 DNA is TGTGCCACCAGCAGAGATCGGAGGGAGACCCAGTACTTC. Using reference TRBV15 and TRBJ2-5 for the parts outside the CDR3, the full variable domain is DAMVIQNPRYQVTQFGKPVTLSCSQTLNHNVMYWYQQKSSQAPKLLFHYYDKDFNNEADTPDNFQSRRPNTSFCFLDIRSPGLGDTAMYLCATSRDRRETQYFGPGTRLLVL.

The chain employs TRBV6-5 and TRBJ1-4, with D maybe TRBD1 (6 bases). The germline V gene has CDR1 MNHEY and CDR2 SVGAGI. The CDR3 extends over 14 amino acids. The V gene lost 4 bases and the J gene lost 7 bases, with 13 bases spanning the gap. The CDR3 region has the DNA TGTGCCAGCAGTTTCGACAGGTTTAGTGAAAAACTGTTTTTT. Its translation: CASSFDRFSEKLFF.

This chain uses TRBV29-1 with TRBJ2-3; tentatively, D is TRBD2 (6 bases). The CDR3 length is 13 residues. The germline V and J ends were trimmed by 6 bases and 0 bases, with 10 bases remaining between them. Per the germline V gene, CDR1 is SQVTM and CDR2 is ANQGSEA. The CDR3 sequence is CSVLAVSTDTQYF. The CDR3 coding sequence is TGCAGCGTACTAGCAGTTAGCACAGATACGCAGTATTTT.

This chain links TRBV18 with TRBJ1-2, with TRBD1 as a possible D gene (5 bases). V was pared by 1 base and J by 6 bases, with 12 bases between. The CDR3 sequence is 14 residues long. Germline V gene sequence: CDR1 KGHSH, CDR2 LQKENI. The CDR3 DNA reads TGTGCCAGCTCACCACGACTCCTACAGGATGGCTACACCTTC. Its translation is CASSPRLLQDGYTF.

The chain carries TRBV4-3 and TRBJ2-3, with D possibly being TRBD1 or TRBD2 (6 bases each). The germline V gene encodes CDR1 LGHNA and CDR2 YSLEER. V lost 1 base and J lost 4, with 15 bases in between. The CDR3 spans 16 residues. CDR3 sequence: CASSQVSGGPADTQYF. The CDR3 region has the DNA TGCGCCAGCAGCCAAGTTTCCGGGGGCCCGGCAGATACGCAGTATTTT.

The chain carries TRBV15 and TRBJ2-3, with TRBD2 as a possible D gene (5 bases). With 1 base removed from V and 0 bases from J, the gap between germline ends came to 11 bases. Germline V gives CDR1 LNHNV, CDR2 YYDKDF (reference sequence). The CDR3 is 16 amino acids. The CDR3 region is CATSRAWSGSTDTQYF. The CDR3, as DNA: TGTGCCACCAGCAGAGCATGGAGCGGTAGCACAGATACGCAGTATTTT.